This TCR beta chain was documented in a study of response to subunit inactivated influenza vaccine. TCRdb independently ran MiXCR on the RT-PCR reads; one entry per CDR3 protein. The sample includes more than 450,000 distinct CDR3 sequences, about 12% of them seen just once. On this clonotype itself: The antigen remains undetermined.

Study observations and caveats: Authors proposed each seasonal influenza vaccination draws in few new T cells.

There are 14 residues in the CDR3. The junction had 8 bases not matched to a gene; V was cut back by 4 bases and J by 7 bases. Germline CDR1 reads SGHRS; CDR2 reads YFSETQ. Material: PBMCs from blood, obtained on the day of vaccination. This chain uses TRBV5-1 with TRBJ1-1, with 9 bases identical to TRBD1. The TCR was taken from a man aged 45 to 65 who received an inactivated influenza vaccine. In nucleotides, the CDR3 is TGCGCCAGCAGCCGAATGGGACAGGGTGATGAAGCTTTCTTT. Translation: CASSRMGQGDEAFF.